This TCR beta chain emerged from a study of blood T cell repertoires in COVID-19. Using immunoSEQ multiplex PCR, the repertoire was profiled, and TCRdb retains in-frame clones only, with some absent. The sample records about 90,000 clones, approximately 90% being singletons. V lost 1 base and J lost 10, with 8 bases in between. This CDR3 is built from 12 residues. Input material: peripheral blood. This TCR came from a human donor with active COVID-19. The donor label of this sample is uncertain. V gene TRBV12-3 or TRBV12-4 combines with J gene TRBJ2-1; D gene unclear. CDR3 residues: CASSLDPGEQFF. The CDR3, as DNA: TGTGCCAGCAGTTTAGACCCAGGAGAGCAGTTCTTC.